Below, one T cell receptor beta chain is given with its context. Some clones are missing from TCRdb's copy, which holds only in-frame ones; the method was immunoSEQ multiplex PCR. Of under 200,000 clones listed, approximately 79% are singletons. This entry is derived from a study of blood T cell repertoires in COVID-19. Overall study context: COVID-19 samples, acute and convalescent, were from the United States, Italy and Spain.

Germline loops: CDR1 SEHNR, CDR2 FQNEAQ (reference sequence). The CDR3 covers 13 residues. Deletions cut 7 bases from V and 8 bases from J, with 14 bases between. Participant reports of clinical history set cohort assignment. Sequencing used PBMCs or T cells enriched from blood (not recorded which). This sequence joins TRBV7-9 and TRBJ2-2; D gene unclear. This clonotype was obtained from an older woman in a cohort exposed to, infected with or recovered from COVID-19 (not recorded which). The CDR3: CASTVYLLGELFF. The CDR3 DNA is TGTGCCAGCACCGTTTACCTTCTAGGGGAGCTGTTTTTT. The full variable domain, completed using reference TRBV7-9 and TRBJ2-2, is DTGVSQNPRHKITKRGQNVTFRCDPISEHNRLYWYRQTLGQGPEFLTYFQNEAQLEKSRLLSDRFSAERPKGSFSTLEIQRTEQGDSAMYLCASTVYLLGELFFGEGSRLTVL.